This is a list of T cell receptor beta chains from one sample in a study of blood T cells in healthy people across ages. TCRdb reanalysed the 5' RACE reads using MiXCR and keeps one entry per CDR3 protein. The sample has hundreds of thousands of distinct CDR3 sequences, around 24% seen once. These same data were also listed under a study on T cells of mothers and their children.

Sequenced material: blood. The receptor set was obtained from a boy aged 5-17 years in good health. CDR3s include the opening cysteine and the closing phenylalanine or tryptophan. The D gene is left open where the match is weak. The size entry is marked missing in some rows and otherwise reads once, few, many or a size class.

cdr3_length clone_size j_call v_call d_call cdr3_nt cdr3_aa
14 few TRBJ1-2 TRBV7-6 TRBD1 TGTGCCAGCAGCTTAGAGGCAGGGGGATATGGCTACACCTTC CASSLEAGGYGYTF
15 few TRBJ2-3 TRBV7-2 - TGTGCCAGCCAGACTCAGGGCACTAGCACAGATACGCAGTATTTT CASQTQGTSTDTQYF
13 - TRBJ1-2 TRBV12-3/TRBV12-4 - TGTGCCAGCAGTCCCCGTAGAGGGTATGGCTACACCTTC CASSPRRGYGYTF
14 - TRBJ2-7 TRBV7-9 - TGTGCCAGCAGCTTAGCGTTGAACAATAGGGGGATGGACTTC CASSLALNNRGMDF
15 - TRBJ2-3 TRBV12-3/TRBV12-4 TRBD2 TGTGCCGGCAGTTTTTTGGAGCGGGGCCCAGATACGCAGTATTTT CAGSFLERGPDTQYF
13 few TRBJ2-1 TRBV24-1 - TGTGCCACCAGTGATTCCAGGGTTAATGAGCAGTTCTTC CATSDSRVNEQFF
17 few TRBJ1-2 TRBV7-8 TRBD1 TGTGCCAGCAGCTTATTACGCGCGACAGGGACTCGGAGCGGCTACACCTTT CASSLLRATGTRSGYTF
12 - TRBJ1-2 TRBV7-9 - TGTGCCAGCAGCTTAATTACGACCCCATACTTATTC CASSLITTPYLF
18 many TRBJ2-2 TRBV4-1 - TGCGCCAGCAGCCAAGTAACCGGCCCCAGGGGTGGCACCGGGGAGCTGTTTTTT CASSQVTGPRGGTGELFF
14 - TRBJ1-1 TRBV5-1 - TGCGCCAGCAGCCCGGACACGATTAACACTGAAGCTTTCTTT CASSPDTINTEAFF
14 - TRBJ2-7 TRBV20-1 - TGCAGTGCTAGAAGCGAGGGTAGATCCTACGAGCAGTACTTC CSARSEGRSYEQYF
17 - TRBJ2-1 TRBV21-1 - TGTGCCAGCAGCCCCATAACGCGGACTAGCGCTTACAATGAGCAGTTCTTC CASSPITRTSAYNEQFF
18 few TRBJ2-5 TRBV28 - TGTGCCAGCAGTTTCGGCTTGGCCCCAACCCAGCTACAAGAGACCCAGTACTTC CASSFGLAPTQLQETQYF
15 few TRBJ1-1 TRBV7-9 TRBD1 TGTGCCAGCAGCAGAGGGACAGGGGTGTACACTGAAGCTTTCTTT CASSRGTGVYTEAFF
15 few TRBJ2-5 TRBV6-1 TRBD2 TGTGCCAGCAGCCCCGGGACTATACTCTATGAGACCCAGTACTTC CASSPGTILYETQYF
13 - TRBJ1-2 TRBV4-1 - TGCGCCAGCAGCCAAGATCTCGGCCCGGGCTACACCTTC CASSQDLGPGYTF
13 - TRBJ1-2 TRBV14 - TGTGCCAGCAGCCAAGCCGGGTTAAACGACTACACCTTC CASSQAGLNDYTF
17 - TRBJ2-4 TRBV28 - TGTGCCAGCAGTTCTCTAGGTCCCCCGCTAGCCAAAAACATTCAGTACTTC CASSSLGPPLAKNIQYF
19 few TRBJ2-6 TRBV23-1 - TGCGCCAGCAGTCAACTCTTTGGGGGGGCCGAAGCTGGGGCCAACGTCCTGACTTTC CASSQLFGGAEAGANVLTF
14 - TRBJ1-5 TRBV7-2 - TGTGCCAGCAGCTTAGAAACCGGGATTCAGCCCCAGCATTTT CASSLETGIQPQHF
10 few TRBJ1-1 TRBV2 - TGTGCCAGCAGTGCAGGGGTAGCTCTCTTT CASSAGVALF
15 few TRBJ1-1 TRBV28 TRBD1 TGTGCCAGCCTCCGGACAGGGGGTGTTTCAACTGAAGCTTTCTTT CASLRTGGVSTEAFF
15 - TRBJ1-2 TRBV12-3/TRBV12-4 - TGTGCCAGCAGCCCGGGAGGGGGGGGTGCGGTTGGCTACACCTTC CASSPGGGGAVGYTF
15 - TRBJ1-5 TRBV7-3 - TGTGCCAGCAGCCTTACAGGGCGAGGGAATCAGCCCCAGCATTTT CASSLTGRGNQPQHF
15 - TRBJ2-5 TRBV20-1 - TGCAGTGCTCGCGACGGGACAACCAGCCAAGAGACCCAGTACTTC CSARDGTTSQETQYF
14 few TRBJ2-7 TRBV19 TRBD1 TGTGCCAGTAGTACCCGGGACAGTAGGGGGGAGCAGTACTTC CASSTRDSRGEQYF
15 few TRBJ1-2 TRBV28 - TGTGCCAGCCGGAGATTTTCCCATCAGGACTATGGCTACACCTTC CASRRFSHQDYGYTF
14 - TRBJ2-7 TRBV28 TRBD2 TGTGCCAGTGTGGCGGGAGGGCTAAAAAACGAGCAGTACTTC CASVAGGLKNEQYF
14 few TRBJ1-5 TRBV4-1 TRBD1 TGCGCCAGCAGCCACACAGGGGGCGGATCGCCCCAGCATTTT CASSHTGGGSPQHF
15 - TRBJ2-3 TRBV7-3 - TGTGCCAGCAGCCCAATGGGCGGGAGCACAGATACGCAGTATTTT CASSPMGGSTDTQYF
18 - TRBJ2-7 TRBV7-9 TRBD2 TGTGCCAGCAGCTTCCTTCCGTCGGGACTAGCGGGATCGATCGAGCAGTACTTC CASSFLPSGLAGSIEQYF
15 - TRBJ1-4 TRBV3-1 - TGTGCCAGCAGCCCCCCTGGGCGGGTGGGTGAAAAACTGTTTTTT CASSPPGRVGEKLFF
14 - TRBJ1-4 TRBV15 - TGTGCCACCAGCAGAGGGGGGGCAGTGGAAAAACTGTTTTTT CATSRGGAVEKLFF
13 - TRBJ2-7 TRBV7-9 - TGTGCCAGCACCTCATCCCAAGCCTACGAGCAGTACTTC CASTSSQAYEQYF
10 - TRBJ1-4 TRBV20-1 - TGCAGTGCTAGAGGTCAAAAACTGTTTTTT CSARGQKLFF
16 few TRBJ2-1 TRBV19 - TGTGCCAGTAGTATAGATGTGAGGGCCTCCTACAATGAGCAGTTCTTC CASSIDVRASYNEQFF
15 few TRBJ1-2 TRBV3-1 - TGTGCCAGCAGTGGGGCCGGGGCCCTGATCTATGGCTACACCTTC CASSGAGALIYGYTF
17 few TRBJ2-1 TRBV7-2 TRBD1 TGTGCCAGCAGCTTTCCCAGGGGACAGGCCTCCTACAATGAGCAGTTCTTC CASSFPRGQASYNEQFF
17 - TRBJ1-4 TRBV15 TRBD1 TGTGCCACCAGCAGGTTAGACCTCGGGACAGCTAATGAAAAACTGTTTTTT CATSRLDLGTANEKLFF
14 - TRBJ2-5 TRBV3-1 - TGTGCCAGCAGCCAAGACCTGGGAGGAGAGACCCAGTACTTC CASSQDLGGETQYF
12 many TRBJ2-5 TRBV2 - TGTGCCAGCAGTGGGACCCAAGAGACCCAGTACTTC CASSGTQETQYF
13 many TRBJ2-7 TRBV29-1 - TGCAGCGTCGTGGGGGACGCTGGGTACGAGCAGTACTTC CSVVGDAGYEQYF
14 - TRBJ1-1 TRBV5-1 TRBD1 TGCGTCAGCAGGATCTGGACAGGGCACACTGAAGCTTTCTTT CVSRIWTGHTEAFF
17 - TRBJ2-5 TRBV5-6 - TGTGCCAGCAGCTTGGGGCAGGGGACTGCTTTCCAAGAGACTCAGTACTTC CASSLGQGTAFQETQYF
14 - TRBJ2-7 TRBV20-1 TRBD1 TGCAGTGCCAGAACGCAGGGGGCAGGAGACGAGCAGTACTTC CSARTQGAGDEQYF
14 - TRBJ1-1 TRBV20-1 - TGCAGTGCTATCGAAAGATCAGGGGACACTGAAGCTTTCTTT CSAIERSGDTEAFF
17 - TRBJ1-6 TRBV7-6 - TGTGCCAGCAGCTTGAGGTTAGGGGGGACGTGGAATTCACCCCTCCACTTT CASSLRLGGTWNSPLHF
12 - TRBJ2-1 TRBV3-1 - TGTGCCACCCGGAAGGGGGACAATGAGCAGTTCTTC CATRKGDNEQFF